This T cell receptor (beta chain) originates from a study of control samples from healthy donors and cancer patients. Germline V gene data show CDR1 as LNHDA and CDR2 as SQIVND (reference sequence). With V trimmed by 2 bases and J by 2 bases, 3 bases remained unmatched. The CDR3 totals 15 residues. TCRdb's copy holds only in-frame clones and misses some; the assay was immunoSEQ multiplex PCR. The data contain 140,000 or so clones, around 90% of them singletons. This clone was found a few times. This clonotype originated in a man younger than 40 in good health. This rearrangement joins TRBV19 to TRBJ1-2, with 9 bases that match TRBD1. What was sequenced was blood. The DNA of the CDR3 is TGTGCCAGTAGTATACTGGACAGGGGAAACTATGGCTACACCTTC. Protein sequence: CASSILDRGNYGYTF.